A single sample is the source of the 25 T cell receptor beta chains below, sequenced in a study of metastatic and nonmetastatic thyroid tumors. All patients were untreated before thyroid surgery. TCRdb re-called clones from the PCR reads using MiXCR. In the table there are some 69,000 clones, 12% to 15% of which are singletons. The specimen was blood. These receptors were collected from a male donor with papillary thyroid cancer or a benign thyroid nodule (not recorded which). Some clones in this sample may be carry-over from other donors' samples.

This clone was counted between two and nine times. A much larger clone lies a single base off, so this may be a read error. The genes are TRBV7-2 and TRBJ2-3, with 8 bases that match TRBD1. CDR1 is SGHTA and CDR2 is FQGNSA in the germline V gene. CDR3 length equals 14 residues. V trimming: 4 bases; J trimming: 4 bases; junction bases outside the gene matches: 4. CDR3 bases: TGTGCCAGCAGCTCAGTACAGGGGGCAGATACGCAGTATTTT. This sequence encodes CASSSVQGADTQYF.

This clone was seen at least ten times. CDR3 coding DNA: TGTGCCAGCAGCTTGCCTCAAAGGGGCTCAGAGACCCAGTACTTC. Amino acids: CASSLPQRGSETQYF. The chain is built from TRBV5-6 and TRBJ2-5, with a possible D match to TRBD1 (5 bases). CDR3 length equals 15 residues. Trimming removed 1 base from V and 4 bases from J, with 14 bases in between. Germline CDR1 reads SGHDT; CDR2 reads YYEEEE.

This clone has ten or more counts. The genes are TRBV6-5 and TRBJ2-7; TRBD2 matches 7 bases. Germline CDR1 is MNHEY and CDR2 is SVGAGI. The CDR3 totals 15 residues. The V segment lost 0 bases and the J segment 3 bases; nucleotides outside the gene matches: 5. CDR3 nucleotide sequence: TGTGCCAGCAGTTACTCGGGCGGGAGCGACTACGAGCAGTACTTC. Amino acids: CASSYSGGSDYEQYF.

The table lists this clone with many counts. The chain carries TRBV11-2 and TRBJ1-1; a weak D match, TRBD1 (6 bases). From germline, CDR1 is SGHAT and CDR2 FQNNGV. V lost 5 bases and J 5 bases, leaving 21 bases between the germline ends. This CDR3 comprises 16 residues. DNA of the CDR3: TGTGCCAGCAGCCTCGCCTTGGGGGGGGCGGCGACTGAAGCTTTCTTT. The encoded protein is CASSLALGGAATEAFF.

This clone was counted at least ten times. The chain's CDR3 is CASSEEEDYEQYV. The CDR3 DNA sequence: TGTGCCAGCAGTGAAGAGGAGGATTACGAGCAGTACGTC. The gene calls are TRBV2 and TRBJ2-7; weak D call: TRBD2 (5 bases). Germline assignment: CDR1 SNHLY and CDR2 FYNNEI. This CDR3 has 13 residues. V shed 1 base and J shed 4 bases, with 8 bases lying between them.

The chain combines TRBV11-2 with TRBJ2-2; maybe TRBD2 (6 bases). The V end was cut by 0 bases, the J end by 1 base, with 12 bases between. This CDR3 is 17 amino acids long. CDR1 is SGHAT, CDR2 FQNNGV, per germline. This CDR3 reads CASSLDGGIGNTGELFF. The CDR3 DNA sequence: TGTGCCAGCAGCTTAGATGGCGGGATAGGGAACACCGGGGAGCTGTTTTTT.

This clone has at least ten counts. The chain recombines TRBV5-5 with TRBJ2-7; tentatively, D is TRBD2 (7 bases). The germline V and J ends were trimmed by 4 bases and 4 bases, with 21 bases remaining between them. CDR1 and CDR2 (germline): SGHKS, YYEKEE (reference sequence). This CDR3 has 16 residues. This chain's CDR3 is CASSLGGGSLMYEQYV. The DNA for the CDR3 is TGTGCCAGCAGCCTAGGGGGAGGGTCCCTTATGTACGAGCAGTACGTC.

This clone was counted at least ten times. The chain links TRBV20-1 to TRBJ1-2; D not resolved. Germline V lookup: CDR1 DFQATT, CDR2 SNEGSKA (reference sequence). Trimming took 4 bases from V and 4 from J, leaving 10 bases between them. This CDR3 spans 12 amino acids. The CDR3 spells CSATQLTYGYTF. The CDR3 coding sequence is TGCAGTGCTACCCAATTGACCTATGGCTACACCTTC.

This clone was counted at least ten times. The rearrangement uses TRBV7-6 and TRBJ1-1; no clear D. The CDR3 consists of 15 residues. CDR1 is SGHVS and CDR2 is FNYEAQ in the germline V gene. V shed 4 bases and J shed 4 bases, with 16 bases lying between them. CDR3 nucleotide sequence: TGTGCCAGCAGCTCCCGTTGGTCGAAGCCCACTGAAGCTTTCTTT. Protein product: CASSSRWSKPTEAFF.

This clone was recorded at least ten times. A read error may account for a junction end that differs from germline. The V call is TRBV18, the J call TRBJ2-7; the match to TRBD2 covers 11 bases. The CDR3 extends over 14 amino acids. CDR1 is KGHSH, CDR2 LQKENI, per germline. The CDR3 sequence is CVSSLLAGAYEQYF. The CDR3 DNA follows: TGTGTCAGCTCCCTACTAGCGGGAGCTTACGAGCAGTACTTC.

This clone was seen repeatedly, ten times or more. The V gene is TRBV7-2, the J gene TRBJ2-7; 7 positions agree with TRBD2. With 5 bases clipped from V and 6 bases from J, the junction kept 7 bases outside the gene matches. Germline lookup yields CDR1 SGHTA and CDR2 FQGNSA. The CDR3 extends over 13 amino acids. CDR3 region: CASSPAREGEQYV. In DNA form, the CDR3 reads TGTGCCAGCAGCCCAGCAAGGGAGGGCGAGCAGTACGTC.

This chain connects TRBV5-4 to TRBJ2-5, with 10 positions matching TRBD2. V was clipped by 4 bases and J by 2 bases; unmatched bases: 8. CDR1 SGHNT and CDR2 YYREEE come from the germline V gene (reference sequence). CDR3 size: 16 residues. The CDR3: CASSRSGTSAQETQYF. The CDR3 bases are TGTGCCAGCAGCCGCAGCGGGACTAGCGCACAAGAGACCCAGTACTTC.

Ten or more counts support this clone. The rearrangement links TRBV27 to TRBJ1-2; 7 bases align to TRBD1. Germline values: CDR1 MNHEY, CDR2 SMNVEV (reference sequence). The V gene end was trimmed by 5 bases and the J gene end by 4 bases; junction bases not matched to a gene: 10. The CDR3 totals 15 residues. CDR3 protein: CASSPTDRTIYGYTF. Here the CDR3 DNA reads TGTGCCAGCAGTCCCACGGACAGGACAATCTATGGCTACACCTTC.

The CDR3 loop reads CASTYPDRASTDTQYF. The CDR3, as DNA: TGTGCCAGCACCTACCCGGACAGGGCGTCGACAGATACGCAGTATTTT. The V gene is TRBV6-4, the J gene TRBJ2-3; 8 bases are a match to TRBD1. V trimming: 7 bases; J trimming: 3 bases; junction bases outside the gene matches: 12. There are 16 residues in the CDR3. CDR1 is MRHNA, CDR2 SNTAGT, per germline.

This clone was detected many times. In nucleotides, the CDR3 is TGTGCCAGCAGTGAAGATCGGGTTCGGGACGAGCAGTACTTC. Its translation: CASSEDRVRDEQYF. V is TRBV6-1 and J is TRBJ2-7, with D hard to call. Germline V gene sequence: CDR1 MNHNS, CDR2 SASEGT. V lost 1 base to trimming and J lost 5 bases, with 12 bases between them. The length of the CDR3 is 14 residues.

This clone has at least ten counts. Compared with germline, one end of the junction differs, possibly owing to a read error. The genes are TRBV9 and TRBJ2-3; TRBD1 aligns across 9 bases. CDR3 size: 12 residues. Germline V lookup: CDR1 SGDLS, CDR2 YYNGEE. Here the CDR3 reads CASSVGGQGLHF. Written as DNA, the CDR3 is TGTGCCAGCAGCGTAGGGGGACAGGGATTGCATTTT.

This clone appeared many times. The chain uses TRBV28 and TRBJ1-5; 7 bases map to TRBD1. CDR3 length: 17 amino acids. The J segment lost 3 bases and the V segment lost 6 bases, leaving 14 bases of the junction unmatched. Germline CDR1 reads MDHEN; CDR2 reads SYDVKM. CDR3 sequence (DNA): TGTGCCAGCAGCACACTAAGGGACAGTGCTTCCAATCAGCCCCAGCATTTT. Amino acid sequence: CASSTLRDSASNQPQHF.

This clone has a count of ten or more. This could be a read error, since a much larger clone is one nucleotide away. This chain uses TRBV6-2 or TRBV6-3 with TRBJ2-7, with no clear D. V lost 0 bases and J 9 bases, leaving 12 bases between the germline ends. Germline values: CDR1 MNHEY, CDR2 SVGEGT. The CDR3 is 13 residues long. This chain's CDR3 is CASSYSRYHGQYF. In nucleotides, the CDR3 is TGTGCCAGCAGTTACTCCAGGTACCACGGGCAGTACTTC.

The chain has TRBV5-6 and TRBJ1-6; no clear D gene. The V gene's germline CDR1 is SGHDT and CDR2 YYEEEE. The CDR3 is 15 amino acids. V gave up 4 bases and J gave up 8 bases, with 16 bases separating them. This chain's CDR3 is CASSRGFSNDSPLHF. As DNA, the CDR3 is TGTGCCAGCAGCCGAGGGTTTTCGAACGATTCACCCCTCCACTTT.

This clone appeared many times. The V and J genes are TRBV7-8 and TRBJ1-3; D is perhaps TRBD1 (6 bases). Germline values: CDR1 SGHVS, CDR2 FQNEAQ. The CDR3 is 13 amino acids. With 3 bases removed from V and 4 bases from J, the gap between germline ends came to 7 bases. The CDR3, as DNA: TGTGCCAGCAGCTTCACAGGGGGAAACACCATATATTTT. Translated: CASSFTGGNTIYF.

This clone was seen repeatedly, ten times or more. The chain employs TRBV5-1 and TRBJ2-7; D gene uncertain. CDR1 is SGHRS, CDR2 YFSETQ, per germline. This CDR3 contains 12 residues. Trimming took 4 bases from V and 4 from J, leaving 9 bases between them. CDR3 nucleotide sequence: TGCGCCAGCAGCGCGGACGGTTACGAGCAGTACGTC. This codes for CASSADGYEQYV.

This clone was counted at least ten times. A read error is possible here, since a much larger clone lies one base away. Other DNA sequences within the sample encode an identical CDR3. The J gene is TRBJ1-5, the V gene TRBV6-2 or TRBV6-3, with 7 bases identical to TRBD1. This CDR3 comprises 15 residues. Germline CDR1 MNHEY, CDR2 SVGEGT. The CDR3 region is CTSTQDRPSNQPQHF. The CDR3 DNA follows: TGTACCAGCACCCAGGACAGGCCTAGCAATCAGCCCCAGCATTTT.

This clone has more than one count but fewer than ten. One base away lies a much larger clone, so this may be a sequencing read error. The V gene is TRBV6-6, the J gene TRBJ2-5, with a tentative D call TRBD2 (7 bases). The V and J ends lost 3 bases and 3 bases respectively, with 11 bases between them. The CDR3 has 14 amino acids. Germline V CDR1 and CDR2: MNHNY, SVGAGI (reference sequence). CDR3 sequence reads: CASSYGGGKETQYF. The CDR3 DNA reads as TGTGCCAGCAGTTATGGCGGGGGCAAAGAGACCCAGTACTTC.

This clone showed up just a few times. CDR3 region: CASSYIIPGQGGIGELFF. The CDR3 DNA is TGTGCCAGCAGTTATATAATTCCGGGACAGGGGGGTATCGGGGAGCTGTTTTTT. V and J are TRBV6-5 and TRBJ2-2; 11 positions match TRBD1. Germline V gene sequence: CDR1 MNHEY, CDR2 SVGAGI. This CDR3 is built from 18 residues. J was trimmed by 7 bases and V by 3 bases; bases with no gene match: 13.

This chain joins TRBV6-6 and TRBJ2-7, with 11 bases aligning to TRBD2. J gave up 5 bases and V 1 base, and 7 bases lay outside the gene matches. In germline, CDR1 is MNHNY, CDR2 SVGAGI (reference sequence). The CDR3 loop spans 16 amino acids. The CDR3, as DNA: TGTGCCAGCAGTTACTTGACTAGCGGGATTCTCAACGAGCAGTACTTC. The encoded protein is CASSYLTSGILNEQYF.